This T cell receptor beta chain was recovered during a study of cytomegalovirus exposure and HLA in healthy donors (dated 2017 in TCRdb). Regarding the study in general: According to a later analysis, one platform produced both the roughly 110 validation repertoires and the 670 or so repertoires of the first cohort. High-throughput TCR immunosequencing, statistical association of individual TCRs with disease status, and machine learning were combined to predict cytomegalovirus infection status. A separate validation cohort of 90 to 150 different subjects was used in addition to the 666-subject first cohort. The study aimed to test whether signatures of past pathogen exposure could be identified by cataloging public T cell receptors. Findings and caveats that apply to the study as a whole: Across donors, most TCR sequences were observed very rarely, whereas some public TCRs were present in many individuals. In the study, around 160 TCR beta chains were listed as associated with cytomegalovirus. All 110 or so repertoires were used to score co-occurrence in the validation cohort in a later analysis, because that analysis had no HLA typing for the cohort. According to the authors, the approach could potentially be generalized to other disease states and immunological phenotypes. Three of the identified cytomegalovirus-associated TCR beta chains were confirmed in vitro to be specific for cytomegalovirus antigens. Of the cluster scores, about 94% were above 0 in a later analysis, which found that TCRs clustered in the first cohort also tended to co-occur in the 120 or so validation repertoires. The classifier was reported to diagnose cytomegalovirus status with high specificity and sensitivity in both the original and validation cohorts.

Donors formed part of the validation cohort, which comprised 120 subjects and was distinct from the first cohort of fewer than 750 subjects. The receptor library was made with the immunoSEQ multiplex PCR assay. In the source study's methods: To diagnose cytomegalovirus status from the catalog of TCR beta chain sequences, a statistical classification framework was built. TCRdb holds this immuneACCESS table with in-frame rearrangements only. Some clones are missing; in checked studies, unresolved V genes explain under half, and the rest has no known cause. That table gives V, J and clone size, and the DNA gave D and trimming. Recorded for this sample are some 250,000 clones; around 88% of them occurred a single time. The ten largest clones add up to roughly 1.2% of the sample. From V the trimming removes 5 bases and from J it removes 0 bases, while the gene matches leave 6 bases of the junction unaccounted for. CDR1 and CDR2, looked up from the germline V gene, are SGHAT and FQNNGV. The CDR3 contains 15 residues, cysteine and phenylalanine counted. CDR3 DNA is the only sequence kept; it has 45 bases, read in frame from the first base.

About this clone itself: Its antigen has not been determined. No per-base quality is available; no much larger clone lies one base away.

This receptor was taken from a woman in her twenties or thirties in good health and CMV-seropositive. Input material: PBMCs. The chain joins TRBV11-2 to TRBJ1-2, with 7 middle bases fitting TRBD1. The sequence in DNA is TGTGCCAGCAGCGCGACCGGGACAGCTAACTATGGCTACACCTTC. Translated, it gives CASSATGTANYGYTF.